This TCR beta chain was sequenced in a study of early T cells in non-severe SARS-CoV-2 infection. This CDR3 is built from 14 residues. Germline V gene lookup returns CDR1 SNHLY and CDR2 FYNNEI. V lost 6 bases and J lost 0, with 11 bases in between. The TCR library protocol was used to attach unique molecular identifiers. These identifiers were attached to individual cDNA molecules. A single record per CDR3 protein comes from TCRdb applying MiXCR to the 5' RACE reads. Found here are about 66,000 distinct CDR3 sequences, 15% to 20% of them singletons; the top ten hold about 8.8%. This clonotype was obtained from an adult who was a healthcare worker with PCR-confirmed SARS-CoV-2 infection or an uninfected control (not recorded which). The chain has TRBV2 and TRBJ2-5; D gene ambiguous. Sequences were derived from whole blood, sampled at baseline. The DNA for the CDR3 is TGTGCCAGCAGGGTCGACGGAGACCAAGAGACCCAGTACTTC. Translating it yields CASRVDGDQETQYF.